This T cell receptor beta chain appears in the sequencing data of a study of T cell repertoires in aging, cancer and after chemotherapy. A mixed TRB-A/B primer pool amplified rearranged TRB by multiplex touch-down PCR. MiXCR, run by TCRdb on the multiplex PCR reads, gives a single entry per CDR3 protein. This table has more than 8,500 distinct CDR3 sequences, around 39% appearing once. TCR beta rearrangements were amplified from peripheral blood genomic DNA. General study points: Healthy donors lost TCR diversity with age mainly through richness, cancer patients through richness and evenness.

By sample share, this clonotype is medium-sized. Its antigen is currently unknown. Trimming took 3 bases from V and 7 from J, leaving 21 bases between them. Germline assignment: CDR1 SQVTM and CDR2 ANQGSEA. The CDR3 sequence is 15 residues long. The receptor's source is a human donor in good health. The J gene is TRBJ1-1, the V gene TRBV29-1; D unclear. The sequenced sample was blood. The CDR3 region has the DNA TGCAGCGTTGAGGGTGTTGTAAGGAGGGCTGATGAAGCTTTCTTT. Its translation: CSVEGVVRRADEAFF. The whole variable domain, filled in from reference TRBV29-1 and TRBJ1-1, reads SAVISQKPSRDICQRGTSLTIQCQVDSQVTMMFWYRQQPGQSLTLIATANQGSEATYESGFVIDKFPISRPNLTFSTLTVSNMSPEDSSIYLCSVEGVVRRADEAFFGQGTRLTVV.